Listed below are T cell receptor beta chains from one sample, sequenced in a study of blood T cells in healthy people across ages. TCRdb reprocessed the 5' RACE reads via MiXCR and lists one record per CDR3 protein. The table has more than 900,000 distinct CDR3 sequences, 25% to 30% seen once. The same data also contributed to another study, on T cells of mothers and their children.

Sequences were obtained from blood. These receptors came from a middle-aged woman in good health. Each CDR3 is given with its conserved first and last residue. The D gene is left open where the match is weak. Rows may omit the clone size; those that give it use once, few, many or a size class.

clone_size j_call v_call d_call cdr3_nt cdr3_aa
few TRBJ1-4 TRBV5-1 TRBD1 TGCGCCAGCAGCAGGGGGCTCCCGAATGAAAAACTGTTTTTT CASSRGLPNEKLFF
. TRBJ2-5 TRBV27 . TGTGCCAGCAGTCACGACTCCCAAGAGACCCTGTACTTC CASSHDSQETLYF
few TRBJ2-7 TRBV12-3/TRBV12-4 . TGTGCCAGCAGTTATGAGCGCGATGAGCAGTACTTC CASSYERDEQYF
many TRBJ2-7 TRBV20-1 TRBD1 TGCAGTGCTAGAGATCCCTCCGGTCAGGGGGCTCCCTACGAGCAGTACTTC CSARDPSGQGAPYEQYF
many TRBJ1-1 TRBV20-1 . TGCAGTGCGAAACAGGGAAACACTGAAGCTTTCTTT CSAKQGNTEAFF
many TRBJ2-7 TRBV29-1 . TGCAGCGTTCAGAAGTCTGGCTACGAGCAGTACTTC CSVQKSGYEQYF
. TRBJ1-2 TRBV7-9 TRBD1 TGTGCCAGCAGCTCCCAAAGTAATGAGGGGGCAGAAGGCTACACCTTC CASSSQSNEGAEGYTF
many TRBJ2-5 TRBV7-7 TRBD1 TGTGCTAGCAGCCGACAGGGGTTTGGGACCCAGTACTTC CASSRQGFGTQYF
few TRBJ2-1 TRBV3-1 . TGTGCCAGCAGCCAAGATGCCAGGTACAATGAGCAGTTCTTC CASSQDARYNEQFF
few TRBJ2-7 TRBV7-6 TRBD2 TGTGCCAGCAGCTTAAGGGGAGGACTAGCGGGGGGAAGCTACGAGCAGTACTTC CASSLRGGLAGGSYEQYF
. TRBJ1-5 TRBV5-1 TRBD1 TGCGCCAGCAGCTTGGAGCCTGGGACAGAGTATAGCAATCAGCCCCAGCATTTT CASSLEPGTEYSNQPQHF
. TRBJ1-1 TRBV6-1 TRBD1 TGTGCCAGCAGCCGGGACAGGAAGAACACTGAAGCTTTCTTT CASSRDRKNTEAFF
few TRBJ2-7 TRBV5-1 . TGCGCCAGCAGATTAGGGCAGGGGAGCGACGAGCAGTACTTC CASRLGQGSDEQYF
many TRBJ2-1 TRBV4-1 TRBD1 TGCGCCAGCAGCGAACAGGGGGACTCCTACAATGAGCAGTTCTTC CASSEQGDSYNEQFF
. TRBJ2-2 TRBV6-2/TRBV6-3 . TGTGCCAGCAGTTACTCGCCGGAGTACACCGGGGAGCTGTTTTTT CASSYSPEYTGELFF
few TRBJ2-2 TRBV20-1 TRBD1 TGCAGTGCTAGTTTCCCCGGGACAGGGAACACCGGGGAGCTGTTTTTT CSASFPGTGNTGELFF
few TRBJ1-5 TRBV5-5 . TGTGCCAGCAGCTTTGGGGAGATTGATTATGGAAGCAATCAGCCCCAGCATTTT CASSFGEIDYGSNQPQHF
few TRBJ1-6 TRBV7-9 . TGTGCCACCGTAGGGGTGATGGGTTCACCCCTCCACTTT CATVGVMGSPLHF
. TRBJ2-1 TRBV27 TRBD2 TGTGCCAGCACCCGGGACTACCACCCCCAGAGGATCTACAATGAGCAGTTCTTC CASTRDYHPQRIYNEQFF
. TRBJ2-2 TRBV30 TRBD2 TGTGCCTGGAGTGTAAGCGGGGCCGGGGAGCTGTTTTTT CAWSVSGAGELFF
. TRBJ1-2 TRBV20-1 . TGCAGTGCTGGCCAGGGGCGGGGAGGCTATGGCTACACCTTC CSAGQGRGGYGYTF
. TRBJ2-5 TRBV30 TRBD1 TGTGCCTGGTGGGACAGGGCAAGGGGGGAGCAGTACTTC CAWWDRARGEQYF
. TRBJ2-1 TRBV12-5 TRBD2 TGTGCTAGTGGTTTGGTAATGGAGCGGGGGGTTGACAATGAGCAGTTCTTC CASGLVMERGVDNEQFF
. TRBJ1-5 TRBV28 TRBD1 TGTGCCAGCAGTTCCTGGGGACAGGGGAGGCAGCCCCAGCATTTT CASSSWGQGRQPQHF
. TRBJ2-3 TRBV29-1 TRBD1 TGCAGCGTCGCCTTGGGTCAGGGGGCCGCAGATACGCAGTATTTT CSVALGQGAADTQYF
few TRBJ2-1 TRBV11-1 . TGTGCCAGCAGCTTGTGGGGGGGGCCCCTCAATGAGCAGTTCTTC CASSLWGGPLNEQFF
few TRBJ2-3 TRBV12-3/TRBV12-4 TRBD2 TGTGCCAGCAGTTTATGGATAGCGGGGGGGAACGCAGATACGCAGTATTTT CASSLWIAGGNADTQYF
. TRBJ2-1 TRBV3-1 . TGTGCCAGCAGCCAAGATCGCCGTAATGAGCAGTTCTTC CASSQDRRNEQFF
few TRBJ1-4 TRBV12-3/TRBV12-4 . TGTGCCAGCAGTTCCACCACAGTGGGGACTAATGAAAAACTGTTTTTT CASSSTTVGTNEKLFF
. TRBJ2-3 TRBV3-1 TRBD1 TGTGCCAGCAGCCTCCTTCCGGGACAGACTAGCACAGATACGCAGTATTTT CASSLLPGQTSTDTQYF
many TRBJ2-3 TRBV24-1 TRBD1 TGTGCCACCAGTGGGACAGGGGGGAAAGATACGCAGTATTTT CATSGTGGKDTQYF
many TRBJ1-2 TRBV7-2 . TGTGCCAGCAGAGCGGGGGGGAGGAACTATGGCTACACCTTC CASRAGGRNYGYTF
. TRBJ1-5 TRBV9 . TGTGCCAGCAGCGTCACAGACGATAGCAATCAGCCCCAGCATTTT CASSVTDDSNQPQHF
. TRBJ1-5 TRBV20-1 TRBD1 TGCAGTGCTCCCTCGACAGGGAACAATCAGCCCCAGCATTTT CSAPSTGNNQPQHF
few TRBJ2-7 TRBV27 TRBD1 TGTGCCAGCACCGCACGAACAGGACAGGGCATCTTAACCTACGAGCAGTACTTC CASTARTGQGILTYEQYF
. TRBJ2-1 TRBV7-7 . TGTGCTAGCAGCCCGCAGCCACAGGGAGGCAATGAGCAGTTCTTC CASSPQPQGGNEQFF
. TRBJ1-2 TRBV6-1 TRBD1 TGTGCCAGCAGCTCAGGATGGGGACAGGGAGGAGGCTACACCTTC CASSSGWGQGGGYTF
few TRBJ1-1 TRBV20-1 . TGCAGTGCTAGAGAGGGGCATATGAACACTGAAGCTTTCTTT CSAREGHMNTEAFF
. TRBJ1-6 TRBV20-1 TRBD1 TGCAGTGCTAGAGTCGGGGACAGGGGGCTGAGTTCACCCCTCCACTTT CSARVGDRGLSSPLHF
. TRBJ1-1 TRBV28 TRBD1 TGTGCCAGCAGTTTAGGTGGCCAGGGGGCTAGAACTGAAGCTTTCTTT CASSLGGQGARTEAFF
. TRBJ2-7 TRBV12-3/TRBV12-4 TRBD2 TGTGCCAGCAGTTCCGGGACTAGCGCGCCGTCCGAGCAGTACTTC CASSSGTSAPSEQYF
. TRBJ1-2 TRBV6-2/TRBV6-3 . TGTGCCAGCACCAAATGGCGTGGGGGCGGCTATGGCTACACCTTC CASTKWRGGGYGYTF
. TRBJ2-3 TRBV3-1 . TGTGCCAGCAGCCAACGTGATCCGGGACTGGGGGGAGATACGCAGTATTTT CASSQRDPGLGGDTQYF
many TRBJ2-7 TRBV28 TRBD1 TGTGCCAGCAGCGACAGGGGGAGCGAGCAGTACTTC CASSDRGSEQYF
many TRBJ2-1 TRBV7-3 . TGTGCCAGCAGCTTGGTGGGGGGGGCGGATGAGCAGTTCTTC CASSLVGGADEQFF
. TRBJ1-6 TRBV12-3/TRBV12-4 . TGTGCCAGCAGTTTGGCAGACATTGGTACGCCCCTCCACTTT CASSLADIGTPLHF
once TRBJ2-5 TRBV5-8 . TGTGCCAGCAGCCGGGTGAGCGAGACCCAGTACTTC CASSRVSETQYF
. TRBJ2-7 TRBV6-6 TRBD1 TGTGCCAGCAGTTCCCGGGACAGGGGAACTCCCTACGAGCAGTACTTC CASSSRDRGTPYEQYF
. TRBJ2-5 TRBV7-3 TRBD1 TGTGCCAACAGCGCGGACAGGGGAGAGACCCAGTACTTC CANSADRGETQYF
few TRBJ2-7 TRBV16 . TGTGCCAGCAGCCAATATAGGGGCTACGAGCAGTACTTC CASSQYRGYEQYF
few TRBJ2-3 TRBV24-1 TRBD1 TGTGCCACCAGTGACCCCGGGACAGGGGCCATCACAGATACGCAGTATTTT CATSDPGTGAITDTQYF
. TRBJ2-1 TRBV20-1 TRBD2 TGCAGTGCTACACCAGCGGGGGGGCTTTTCTACAATGAGCAGTTCTTC CSATPAGGLFYNEQFF